This record concerns one TCR beta chain sequence. This clonotype has a handful of counts. Its antigen is not yet known. No much larger clone exists at a distance of one base, and base qualities are not known. The TCR beta CDR3 regions were amplified from the RNA transcripts. The first round of RT-PCR for the TCR CDR3 was performed with the HTBI primer set and the Qiagen OneStep RT-PCR kit. A second multiplex PCR round built the libraries, followed by size selection and purification. Libraries were sequenced paired-end with 100 bp reads on an Illumina HiSeq2000. On the authors' methods: SOAPnuke was used to process the raw data, with reads discarded if the reads contained adapters or uncalled bases, had a mean Phred below 15, or lacked an exact constant-primer or identifier match. High-quality paired reads were merged using COPE v1.2.5, and each unique nucleotide sequence was defined as a clonotype. Clonotypes were aligned to IMGT TRBV, TRBD and TRBJ reference segments using MiTCR v1.1. Analysis was restricted to V-J combinations with a frequency above 0.0001, which covered 99% to 99.2% of repertoires. A TCS score was defined as the ratio of F50 (clonal expansion) to E x V (chaos), with BLOSUM62-based TCRdist applied between CDR3 peptides within each V-J. Welch's t-statistics and random forest reduced 450 to 600 V-J features to 13, which were used in a naive Bayes classifier (R e1071). Thyroid-blood repertoire similarity was quantified with the Morisita-Horn index. TCRdb trimmed the raw reads at Q25, called clones with MiXCR and kept productive beta chains. Every distinct CDR3 protein forms one entry, paired with its most common genes and DNA. TCRdb, not the authors, supplied the V and J calls. In all, the sample holds fewer than 750,000 distinct CDR3 sequences, and about 15% of those were seen once. The ten biggest clones cover approximately 4.2% of the sample.

Moderately to severely active disease, a Clinical Activity Score of at least 3, a NOSPECS grade of at least 4, and a duration under 3 months were present in ophthalmopathy patients. The study excluded patients with uncontrolled infections, other autoimmune diseases, pregnancy or lactation. Clinical symptoms, serum thyroxine and TRAb, thyroid ultrasound, and orbital computed tomography formed the basis for the diagnoses. PBMCs were separated from under 11 ml of fresh peripheral blood using Ficoll-Paque density gradient centrifugation. Trizol reagent was used to extract total RNA, and RNA quality was then checked on an Agilent 2100 Bioanalyzer. This entry is derived from a study of T cells in Graves' hyperthyroidism and ophthalmopathy (dated by TCRdb to 2018 to 2020). General notes on the study: Peripheral blood was sampled at the time of initial diagnosis, prior to any treatment. In more than 5 Graves' hyperthyroidism patients, the study also compared T-cell repertoires from thyroid tissue with T-cell repertoires from blood. TCR Vbeta CDR3 sequencing of 140 or so peripheral blood samples (approximately 44 ophthalmopathy, under 80 hyperthyroidism and some 17 progressor patients) is reported in the paper. Prospective prediction of ophthalmopathy was tested in an independent validation cohort consisting of 18 hyperthyroidism patients and about 17 patients who later progressed to ophthalmopathy. After sampling, hyperthyroidism patients received methimazole starting at 30 mg daily, and ophthalmopathy patients received high-dose intravenous methylprednisolone. A discovery cohort of fewer than 110 patients, about 44 with Graves' ophthalmopathy and 55 to 60 with stable Graves' hyperthyroidism, was used to find distinguishing TCR V-J signatures. The 95 to 100 discovery patients were randomly split 7:3 into training and test sets. The paper as a whole reports these results and caveats: In validation, the model predicted progression to ophthalmopathy with around 71% sensitivity and roughly 72% specificity, a median of 6.5 months before onset. In cross-validation, a model built on a 13 V-J signature told ophthalmopathy apart from stable hyperthyroidism with approximately 90% sensitivity and approximately 84% specificity, and in testing the same model reached 80%/75%. Sample size was not statistically predetermined, and blinding of investigators to group allocation was not performed. Most expanded thyroid clonotypes (frequency above 0.001) were also detected in blood, a finding suggesting that blood repertoires may reflect thyroid immune responses.

Clipping removes 5 bases from V and 7 bases from J, with 10 as the unmatched junction base count. Reading from cysteine to phenylalanine, the CDR3 counts 15 amino acids. Of the read, only the CDR3 DNA is kept; its 45 bases are in frame from base 1. Looking up the germline V gene yields CDR1 SGHTA and CDR2 FQGNSA. The receptor was isolated from a woman between 40 and 55 years old with Graves' ophthalmopathy. This receptor chain uses TRBV7-2 and TRBJ2-2, with 7 junctional bases fitting TRBD1. The sequenced sample consisted of blood. The bases read TGTGCCAGCAGCCCGCGACAGGGTGGCGACGGGGAGCTGTTTTTT. Its translation is CASSPRQGGDGELFF.